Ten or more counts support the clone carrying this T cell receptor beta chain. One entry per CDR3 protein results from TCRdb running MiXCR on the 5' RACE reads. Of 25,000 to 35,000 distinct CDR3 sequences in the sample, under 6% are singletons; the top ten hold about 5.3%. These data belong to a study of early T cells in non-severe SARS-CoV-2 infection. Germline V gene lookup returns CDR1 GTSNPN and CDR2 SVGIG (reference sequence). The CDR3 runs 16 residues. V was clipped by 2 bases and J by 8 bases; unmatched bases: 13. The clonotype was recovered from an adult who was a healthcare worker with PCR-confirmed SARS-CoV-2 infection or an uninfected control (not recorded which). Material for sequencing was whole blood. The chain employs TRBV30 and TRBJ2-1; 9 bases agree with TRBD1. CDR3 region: CAWSSIWTGEGDEQFF. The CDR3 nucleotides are TGTGCCTGGAGTTCCATATGGACAGGGGAGGGGGATGAGCAGTTCTTC.